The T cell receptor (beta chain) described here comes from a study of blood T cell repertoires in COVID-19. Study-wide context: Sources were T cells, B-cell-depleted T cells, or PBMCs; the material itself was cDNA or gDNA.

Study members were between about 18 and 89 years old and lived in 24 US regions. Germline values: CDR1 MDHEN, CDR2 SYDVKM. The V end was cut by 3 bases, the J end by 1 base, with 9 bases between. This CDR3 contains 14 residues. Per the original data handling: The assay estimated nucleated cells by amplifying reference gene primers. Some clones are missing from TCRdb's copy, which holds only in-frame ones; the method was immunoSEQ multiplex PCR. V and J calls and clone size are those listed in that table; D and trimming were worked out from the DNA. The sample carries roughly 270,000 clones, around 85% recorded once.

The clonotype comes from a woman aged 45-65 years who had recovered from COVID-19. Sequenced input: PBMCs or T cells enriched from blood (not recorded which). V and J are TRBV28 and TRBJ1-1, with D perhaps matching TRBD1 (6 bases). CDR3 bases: TGTGCCAGCAGTTTTTTAGGGGGGAACACTGAAGCTTTCTTT. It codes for CASSFLGGNTEAFF.